The present TCR beta chain was sequenced within a study of blood T cell repertoires in COVID-19. For the study at large: The samples span acute and convalescent COVID-19 from the United States, Italy and Spain. Sources were T cells, B-cell-depleted T cells, or PBMCs; the material itself was cDNA or gDNA.

This clone is a singleton in its sample. The authors' processing: The assay estimated nucleated cells by amplifying reference gene primers. The data were produced by immunoSEQ multiplex PCR, yet TCRdb's version contains in-frame clones alone and is incomplete. The V and J calls and clone size come from that table; D and trimming were worked out from the DNA. This repertoire shows about 310,000 clones, 90% found once; its top ten account for about 1%. Patients in Seattle were enrolled during active infection, then followed longitudinally. The sequencing sample was made of peripheral blood. The receptor was isolated from a woman between 40 and 50 years old with COVID-19, enrolled during active disease.

CDR3 bases: TGTGCCAGCAGCACCAAGACAGGGATAGGGGAGACCCAGTACTTC. Protein sequence: CASSTKTGIGETQYF. This chain links TRBV9 with TRBJ2-5; the match to TRBD1 covers 7 bases. Germline V gene sequence: CDR1 SGDLS, CDR2 YYNGEE. Trimming removed 4 bases from V and 5 bases from J; junction bases left unmatched: 11. The CDR3 has 15 amino acids.